Presented here are 25 T cell receptor beta chains from one specimen sequenced in a study of response to subunit inactivated influenza vaccine. TCRdb used MiXCR to reprocess the RT-PCR reads, holding one entry per CDR3 protein. The data contain about 530,000 distinct CDR3 sequences, 10% to 15% of them singletons. The specimen comprised PBMCs from blood, sampled roughly 45 days after vaccination. Receptors were obtained from a man in his fifties or sixties who received an inactivated influenza vaccine.

This clonotype was seen a few times. This sequence joins TRBV5-5 and TRBJ2-7, with unresolved D. CDR1 and CDR2 from the germline V gene are SGHKS and YYEKEE (reference sequence). V was clipped by 0 bases and J by 2 bases, with 12 bases between them. The CDR3 loop spans 15 amino acids. The DNA for the CDR3 is TGTGCCAGCAGCTTGGACTTCCAAACAACCTACGAGCAGTACTTC. It codes for CASSLDFQTTYEQYF. Using reference TRBV5-5 and TRBJ2-7 for the parts outside the CDR3, the full variable domain is DAGVTQSPTHLIKTRGQQVTLRCSPISGHKSVSWYQQVLGQGPQFIFQYYEKEERGRGNFPDRFSARQFPNYSSELNVNALLLGDSALYLCASSLDFQTTYEQYFGPGTRLTVT.

The chain combines TRBV5-1 with TRBJ2-5; TRBD1 aligns across 10 bases. The CDR3 has 15 residues. Germline CDR1 SGHRS, CDR2 YFSETQ. J gave up 5 bases and V 9 bases, and 13 bases lay outside the gene matches. The CDR3 loop reads CATRTQTGGEETQYF. In DNA form, the CDR3 reads TGCGCCACCCGTACGCAGACAGGGGGCGAGGAGACCCAGTACTTC.

In this sample, this clonotype turned up a few times. J is TRBJ2-7 and V is TRBV7-6, with 7 bases fitting TRBD2. The CDR3 loop spans 12 amino acids. The germline CDR1 and CDR2 sequences are SGHVS and FNYEAQ. V dropped 8 bases and J dropped 2; count of bases not matched to a gene: 3. The CDR3 nucleotides are TGTGCCAGCGGGGGAGGGCCCTACGAGCAGTACTTC. It codes for CASGGGPYEQYF.

There are many counts of this clonotype. This CDR3 reads CASSFGTGNSPLHF. The CDR3 DNA sequence: TGTGCCAGCAGTTTCGGGACAGGGAATTCACCCCTCCACTTT. This rearrangement joins TRBV12-3 or TRBV12-4 to TRBJ1-6; 9 bases are a match to TRBD1. Germline trimming cut 3 bases from V and 7 bases from J; bases unmatched to any gene: 1. This CDR3 has 14 residues.

Ten or more counts support this clonotype. The chain recombines TRBV20-1 with TRBJ2-3; 7 bases line up with TRBD1. CDR3 length: 17 residues. CDR1 and CDR2 (germline): DFQATT, SNEGSKA (reference sequence). V dropped 2 bases and J dropped 7; count of bases not matched to a gene: 18. CDR3 bases: TGCAGTGCTAGATCTAAAGGGGGAATGACAGGGTTATATACGCAGTATTTT. Translated, it gives CSARSKGGMTGLYTQYF.

The table lists this clonotype with a few counts. The chain uses TRBV6-1 and TRBJ2-2, with TRBD1 as a possible D gene (6 bases). Germline CDR1 and CDR2: MNHNS and SASEGT. Trimming shortened V by 6 bases and J by 7 bases, and 15 bases separated the two germline ends. CDR3 size: 14 residues. The CDR3 is CASRAVGAIGELFF. CDR3 nucleotide sequence: TGTGCCAGCAGGGCAGTGGGGGCGATCGGGGAGCTGTTTTTT.

In its sample, this clonotype was seen a few times. The chain is built from TRBV20-1 and TRBJ2-1, with 9 bases aligning to TRBD1. This CDR3 comprises 17 residues. The germline CDR1 and CDR2 sequences are DFQATT and SNEGSKA (reference sequence). With V trimmed by 3 bases and J by 3 bases, 12 bases remained unmatched. In nucleotides, the CDR3 is TGCAGTGCTAGGGTCAGTCCCGGGACAGGGCACTACAATGAGCAGTTCTTC. Translating it yields CSARVSPGTGHYNEQFF.

This clonotype was found a few times. This chain connects TRBV6-1 to TRBJ1-2; 9 bases are a match to TRBD1. The CDR3 extends over 15 amino acids. Trimming cost V 10 bases and J 4 bases; bases outside gene matches: 13. From germline, CDR1 is MNHNS and CDR2 SASEGT. CDR3 sequence reads: CATTRRTGALYGYTF. The CDR3 DNA follows: TGTGCCACCACCCGGCGGACAGGGGCCCTCTATGGCTACACCTTC.

The rearrangement links TRBV4-1 to TRBJ2-1, with TRBD1 identical over 11 bases. The CDR3 loop spans 16 amino acids. The germline V gene has CDR1 MGHRA and CDR2 YSYEKL. With V trimmed by 5 bases and J by 8 bases, 11 bases remained unmatched. This chain's CDR3 is CASSRVPGQGVHEQFF. CDR3 sequence (DNA): TGCGCCAGCAGCAGGGTGCCGGGACAGGGGGTCCATGAGCAGTTCTTC.

To note about this clonotype: The junction departs from the called germline gene at one end, perhaps through a read error. The chain uses TRBV29-1 and TRBJ1-2; TRBD1 matches 9 bases. CDR1 is SQVTM, CDR2 ANQGSEA, per germline. The CDR3 spans 14 residues. CDR3 sequence: CSVEDRGQGTTLAF. CDR3 sequence (DNA): TGCAGCGTTGAAGATCGGGGACAGGGCACGACCTTGGCCTTC.

This clonotype occurred a few times. The rearrangement uses TRBV7-2 and TRBJ2-1, with TRBD1 matching 10 bases. Germline CDR1 SGHTA, CDR2 FQGNSA. V shed 3 bases and J 7 bases; nucleotides not matched to a gene: 9. CDR3 length: 16 amino acids. CDR3 DNA: TGTGCCAGCAGCTTGGACAGGGGGTACAAATGGAATGAGCAGTTCTTC. Its translation: CASSLDRGYKWNEQFF.

This clonotype is a singleton in its sample. V usage is TRBV29-1 and J usage is TRBJ2-7; 11 bases fit TRBD1. V was pared by 0 bases and J by 6 bases, with 1 base of the junction left unmatched. Germline-derived CDR1 and CDR2 are SQVTM and ANQGSEA. This CDR3 region has 13 residues. The CDR3 loop reads CSVEEGTGGEQYF. CDR3 bases: TGCAGCGTTGAAGAAGGGACAGGGGGCGAGCAGTACTTC.

CDR3 DNA: TGTGCCAGCAGCCAAGATTTTTCCCGGACAGGGGGCACAGATACGCAGTATTTT. Amino acids: CASSQDFSRTGGTDTQYF. The chain carries TRBV4-2 and TRBJ2-3, with 9 bases aligning to TRBD1. Germline CDR1 LGHNA, CDR2 YNFKEQ. The CDR3 covers 18 residues. With 0 bases clipped from V and 1 base from J, the junction kept 8 bases outside the gene matches.

This clonotype was counted a few times. The V gene is TRBV7-2, the J gene TRBJ2-7; weak D call: TRBD1 (6 bases). V was pared by 0 bases and J by 4 bases, with 16 bases between. Per germline, CDR1 SGHTA and CDR2 FQGNSA. This CDR3 spans 16 amino acids. This CDR3 is CASSLALGHQAYEQYF. The CDR3 DNA follows: TGTGCCAGCAGCTTAGCTTTGGGACACCAAGCATACGAGCAGTACTTC.

The sample holds a few counts of this clonotype. The rearrangement uses TRBV28 and TRBJ2-7; the D is unclear. V shed 3 bases and J shed 0 bases, with 9 bases lying between them. Germline assignment: CDR1 MDHEN and CDR2 SYDVKM. This CDR3 is 14 amino acids long. DNA of the CDR3: TGTGCCAGCAGTTTGGTGGTCAACTCCTACGAGCAGTACTTC. As protein: CASSLVVNSYEQYF.

This clonotype has at least ten counts. The V gene is TRBV9, the J gene TRBJ2-2; D might be TRBD2 (6 bases). The CDR3 is made up of 16 amino acids. The germline V gene encodes CDR1 SGDLS and CDR2 YYNGEE. V lost 3 bases to trimming and J lost 7 bases, with 19 bases between them. CDR3 region: CASSADGTLNVGELFF. Here the CDR3 DNA reads TGTGCCAGCAGCGCGGACGGGACTCTCAACGTCGGGGAGCTGTTTTTT.

V gene TRBV20-1 combines with J gene TRBJ2-3, with D perhaps matching TRBD2 (6 bases). The CDR3 has 16 amino acids. Trimming took 0 bases from V and 4 from J, leaving 17 bases between them. Germline CDR1 and CDR2: DFQATT and SNEGSKA (reference sequence). The CDR3 spells CSARDRRDTWSDTQYF. The CDR3 bases are TGCAGTGCTAGAGATCGGAGGGATACTTGGTCAGATACGCAGTATTTT.

Details on this clonotype: A much larger clone differs from this one at a single base, so this may be a read error. This rearrangement joins TRBV18 to TRBJ1-6, with unresolved D. Germline V CDR1 and CDR2: KGHSH, LQKENI. The CDR3 is made up of 12 amino acids. The CDR3 loop reads CASSPGNSPLLF. The CDR3 region has the DNA TGTGCCAGCTCACCCGGGAATTCACCCCTCCTCTTT.

This clonotype was found a few times. This chain joins TRBV6-5 and TRBJ2-6; the match to TRBD2 covers 8 bases. The V gene's germline CDR1 is MNHEY and CDR2 SVGAGI. V lost 0 bases, J lost 0 bases, and 7 bases stayed unmatched. This CDR3 is built from 19 residues. The CDR3 nucleotides read TGTGCCAGCAGTTACTCTCCGCTAGCGGGCTCCTCTGGGGCCAACGTCCTGACTTTC. Residues: CASSYSPLAGSSGANVLTF.

The gene calls are TRBV24-1 and TRBJ2-2; 7 bases match TRBD1. The ends lost 7 bases at V and 4 bases at J; junction bases unmatched: 5. The CDR3 totals 14 residues. From germline, CDR1 is KGHDR and CDR2 SFDVKD. In nucleotides, the CDR3 is TGTGCCACCAGCCGACAGGGTGGCACCGGGGAGCTGTTTTTT. Amino acids: CATSRQGGTGELFF.

This clonotype was observed a handful of times. This chain links TRBV6-5 with TRBJ1-6; no reliable D call. CDR1 MNHEY and CDR2 SVGAGI come from the germline V gene. The CDR3 has 16 amino acids. V was pared by 0 bases and J by 11 bases, with 17 bases between. CDR3 sequence: CASSYSKITAGAPLHF. CDR3 in DNA: TGTGCCAGCAGTTACTCAAAAATCACAGCTGGGGCACCCCTCCACTTT.

The rearrangement uses TRBV6-5 and TRBJ1-2; no clear D. V lost 0 bases and J lost 1, with 9 bases in between. This CDR3 contains 15 residues. Germline assignment: CDR1 MNHEY and CDR2 SVGAGI. The CDR3 DNA is TGTGCCAGCAGTTACTCGAGAGGCGGTAACTATGGCTACACCTTC. This translates into CASSYSRGGNYGYTF.

This clonotype was observed a handful of times. The CDR3 loop is CSVARDRAYNEQFF. CDR3 coding DNA: TGCAGTGTTGCCCGGGACAGGGCTTACAATGAGCAGTTCTTC. The rearrangement joins TRBV20-1 to TRBJ2-1, with TRBD1 matching over 9 bases. V shed 7 bases and J 4 bases; nucleotides not matched to a gene: 8. Germline-derived CDR1 and CDR2 are DFQATT and SNEGSKA (reference sequence). The CDR3 runs 14 residues.

The chain is built from TRBV4-1 and TRBJ2-2; the match to TRBD2 covers 14 bases. V lost 1 base and J lost 7; bases outside the gene matches: 5. Looked up from germline, CDR1 is MGHRA and CDR2 is YSYEKL. The CDR3 has 17 amino acids. CDR3 DNA sequence: TGCGCCAGCAGCCAAGGTTATGGACTAGCGGGAGGCGGGGAGCTGTTTTTT. It encodes CASSQGYGLAGGGELFF.

This clonotype was seen a few times. V gene TRBV27 combines with J gene TRBJ2-7, with unresolved D. The germline CDR1 and CDR2 sequences are MNHEY and SMNVEV (reference sequence). The length of the CDR3 is 13 residues. V lost 5 bases and J lost 6, with 14 bases in between. CDR3 bases: TGTGCCAGCAGTGTGTCATCTTTGGGCGAGCAGTACTTC. Protein: CASSVSSLGEQYF.